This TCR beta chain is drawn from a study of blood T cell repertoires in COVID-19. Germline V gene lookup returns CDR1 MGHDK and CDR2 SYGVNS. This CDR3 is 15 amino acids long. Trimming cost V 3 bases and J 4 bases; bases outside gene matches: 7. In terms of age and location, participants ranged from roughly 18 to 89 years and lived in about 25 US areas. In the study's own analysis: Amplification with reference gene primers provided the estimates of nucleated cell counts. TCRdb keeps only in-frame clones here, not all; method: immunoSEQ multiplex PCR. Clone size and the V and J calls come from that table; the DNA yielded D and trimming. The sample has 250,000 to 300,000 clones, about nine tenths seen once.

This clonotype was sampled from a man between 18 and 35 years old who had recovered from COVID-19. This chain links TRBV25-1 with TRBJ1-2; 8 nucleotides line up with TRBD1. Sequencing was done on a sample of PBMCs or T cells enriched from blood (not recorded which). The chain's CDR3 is CASSEGQAEIYGYTF. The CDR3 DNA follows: TGTGCCAGCAGTGAGGGACAGGCGGAAATCTATGGCTACACCTTC.